This TCR beta chain is from a study of CD8 T cells in Susac syndrome. RNA amounts of roughly 0.45 to 1 ug underwent reverse transcription with random hexamers. It was immunoSEQ multiplex PCR that amplified TCR beta CDR3 across 54 Vbeta and 13 Jbeta. TCRdb reprocessed the immunoSEQ multiplex PCR reads with MiXCR, giving one entry per CDR3 protein. Altogether 130,000 or so distinct CDR3 sequences are present, less than 95% being singletons, with the ten largest covering roughly 0.098%. Sequencing of TCR beta, carried out with a high-throughput approach, was applied to CD8+ and CD4+ T cells from the blood. Controls matched for age and sex were healthy donors. TEMRA cells were FACS-enriched, and CD8+ and CD4+ T cells were isolated negatively. CDR1 is MNHEY, CDR2 SVGEGT, per germline. The germline V and J ends were trimmed by 5 bases and 5 bases, with 10 bases remaining between them. CDR3 length: 13 amino acids.

V usage is TRBV6-2 or TRBV6-3 and J usage is TRBJ1-5; D call uncertain. The origin of this receptor is a human donor in good health. The sample was CD4+ T cells from PBMCs. CDR3 sequence (DNA): TGTGCCAGCAGTCCGGGTCTTTATCAGCCCCAGCATTTT. It encodes CASSPGLYQPQHF.